This paragraph covers one TCR beta chain sequence. As handled by the study authors: Researchers report that nucleated cell counts were estimated from reference gene primer amplification. Method: immunoSEQ multiplex PCR; TCRdb's copy keeps in-frame clones and lacks some. Clone size and the V and J calls come from that table; the DNA yielded D and trimming. The sample shows over 90,000 clones, around nine tenths of them seen only once. The data derive from a study of blood T cell repertoires in COVID-19. Study context: The United States, Italy and Spain supplied acute and convalescent COVID-19 samples. PBMCs, B-cell-depleted T cells, or T cells were the source of the cDNA or gDNA that made up the material.

Trimming cost V 4 bases and J 4 bases; bases outside gene matches: 6. From germline, CDR1 is MNHEY and CDR2 SVGAGI. The CDR3 is made up of 15 amino acids. The clonotype was recovered from a middle-aged man with acute or convalescent COVID-19. The chain has TRBV6-5 and TRBJ2-5; 10 bases agree with TRBD2. The source material was peripheral blood. The CDR3 here is CASSLGLANRETQYF. In DNA, the CDR3 is TGTGCCAGCAGTTTGGGACTAGCGAACCGAGAGACCCAGTACTTC.